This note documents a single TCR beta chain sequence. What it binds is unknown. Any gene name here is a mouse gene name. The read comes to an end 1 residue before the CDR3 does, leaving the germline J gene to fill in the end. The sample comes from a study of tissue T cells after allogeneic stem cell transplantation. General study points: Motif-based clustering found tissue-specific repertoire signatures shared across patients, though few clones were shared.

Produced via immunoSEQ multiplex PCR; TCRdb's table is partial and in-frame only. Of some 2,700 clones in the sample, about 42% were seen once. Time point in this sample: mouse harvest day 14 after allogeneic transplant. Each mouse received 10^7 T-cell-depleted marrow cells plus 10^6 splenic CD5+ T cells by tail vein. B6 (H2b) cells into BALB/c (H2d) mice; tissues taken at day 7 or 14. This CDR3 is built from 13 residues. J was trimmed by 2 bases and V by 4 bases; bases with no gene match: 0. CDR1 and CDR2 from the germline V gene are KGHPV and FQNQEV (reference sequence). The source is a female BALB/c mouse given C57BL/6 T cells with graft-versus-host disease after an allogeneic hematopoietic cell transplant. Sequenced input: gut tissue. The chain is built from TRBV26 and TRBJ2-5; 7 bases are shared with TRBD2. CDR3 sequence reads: CASSRLGQDTQYF. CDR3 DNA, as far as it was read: TGTGCCAGCAGTCGACTGGGCCAAGACACCCAGTAC.